The rows below give T cell receptor beta chains drawn from one sample of a study of Graves' ophthalmopathy and Graves' hyperthyroidism. TCRdb re-analysed the multiplex PCR reads in MiXCR, keeping a single row per CDR3 protein. The sample lists approximately 330,000 distinct CDR3 sequences; about 17% were seen once. What was sequenced was peripheral blood. Every receptor here comes from an adult man with Graves' ophthalmopathy. CDR3s include the opening cysteine and the closing phenylalanine or tryptophan. Some rows mark clone size as missing; the rest say once, few, many or name a class of expanded clone.

>TRBV30|many|TRBJ1-5|16
CASPRGAQGVNQPQHF
>TRBV12-3/TRBV12-4|many|TRBJ1-6|17
CASSLGQGASYNSPLHF
>TRBV12-3/TRBV12-4|many|TRBJ2-7|15
CASRQQGSSSYEQYF
>TRBV19|many|TRBJ2-7|14
CASRTTGTAYEQYF
>TRBV11-2|-|TRBJ2-5|15
CASSFDWQDRETQYF
>TRBV11-2|many|TRBJ1-2|16
CASSSWTDRAYYGYTF
>TRBV6-5|many|TRBJ1-5|15
CASSMTGTGNQPQHF
>TRBV6-5|many|TRBJ2-7|16
CASSPPSGRTDYEQYF
>TRBV6-1|many|TRBJ2-2|15
CASSRAPLDTGELFF
>TRBV2|many|TRBJ1-2|14
CASTSVRDTGGYTF
>TRBV5-1|few|TRBJ2-4|14
CASSSGLAKNIQYF
>TRBV6-5|many|TRBJ1-5|13
CASSYSAGRGGHF
>TRBV5-1|-|TRBJ2-5|15
CASSNLAGGGETQYF
>TRBV14|many|TRBJ1-1|16
CASSPRRQGTNTEAFF
>TRBV30|many|TRBJ2-7|11
CAWSLRGEQYF
>TRBV5-1|many|TRBJ2-7|16
CASSSGLSTSGYEQYF
>TRBV6-2/TRBV6-3|many|TRBJ1-2|13
CASSRGTLSGYTF
>TRBV3-1|many|TRBJ2-5|16
CASSQDLYRGGETQYF
>TRBV7-8|-|TRBJ2-4|14
CASSLARSSGAQYF
>TRBV11-2|many|TRBJ2-7|15
CASSLDPGSWDEQYF
>TRBV10-2|many|TRBJ1-2|13
CASSGQGYSGYTF
>TRBV6-2/TRBV6-3|many|TRBJ2-7|16
CASSYGRIGQGSIQYF
>TRBV4-3|many|TRBJ1-2|13
CASSQDRGDGYTF
>TRBV6-5|many|TRBJ2-7|14
CASSYAGTYYEQYF
>TRBV6-5|many|TRBJ1-1|12
CASSFMNTEAFF
>TRBV5-1|many|TRBJ2-2|16
CASSFRQQKNTGELFF
>TRBV28|-|TRBJ1-1|12
CASMVRNTEAFF
>TRBV6-2/TRBV6-3|many|TRBJ1-2|13
CASSYGTAGGYTF
>TRBV13|many|TRBJ2-7|16
CASSKSMGSPGFEQYF
>TRBV18|many|TRBJ1-6|15
CASSPRQGDVSPLHF
>TRBV7-8|many|TRBJ2-6|19
CASSLPPGQLGPGANVLTF
>TRBV28|many|TRBJ1-5|15
CASASGTGGNQPQHF
>TRBV28|many|TRBJ2-5|16
CASSLLPGQGRETQYF